The source of this T cell receptor (beta chain) is a study of T cell responses to AZD1222 COVID-19 vaccine. TCRdb's copy holds only in-frame clones and misses some; the assay was immunoSEQ multiplex PCR. The table shows 150,000 or so clones, with roughly 86% occurring only once. The CDR3 runs to 19 residues. The germline V gene encodes CDR1 PRHDT and CDR2 FYEKMQ (reference sequence). V lost 5 bases and J lost 1; bases outside the gene matches: 15. A word on this clone: As yet, its antigen is unknown.

Study-wide results and caveats: Receipt of two AZD1222 doses was followed by a rise in Spike-specific TCR breadth and depth.

The V and J genes are TRBV13 and TRBJ2-5; TRBD2 matches at 11 bases. The sequence was collected from an adult in good health. The sequencing here drew on peripheral blood, taken on day 0 of AZD1222 vaccination. The CDR3 loop reads CASSARAGTSGLSQETQYF. The CDR3 bases are TGTGCCAGCAGCGCTAGAGCCGGGACTAGCGGATTGTCCCAAGAGACCCAGTACTTC.